Below, 26 T cell receptor beta chains from the same sample are listed, as sequenced in a study of T-cell memory formation after mild COVID-19. MiXCR was run by TCRdb on the 5' RACE reads, yielding one entry per CDR3 protein. The table includes around 200,000 distinct CDR3 sequences, 15% to 20% detected once. Sequencing used PBMCs or a T cell subset sorted from them (not recorded which). Receptors originate from a man between 18 and 29 years old who had mild COVID-19 (a few samples of this study predate the infection). Cell type and time point are not known.

The chain carries TRBV7-6 and TRBJ1-1; a possible D gene is TRBD1 (5 bases). V lost 2 bases, J lost 7 bases, and 11 bases lay in between. The germline CDR1 and CDR2 sequences are SGHVS and FNYEAQ. This CDR3 is 13 amino acids long. The CDR3 DNA reads as TGTGCCAGCAGCTTAACGGGGCGAGGTGAAGCTTTCTTT. This encodes CASSLTGRGEAFF.

V usage is TRBV30 and J usage is TRBJ2-7, with 7 bases aligning to TRBD1. The CDR3 runs 13 residues. V dropped 0 bases and J dropped 10; count of bases not matched to a gene: 9. Germline loops: CDR1 GTSNPN, CDR2 SVGIG (reference sequence). Here the CDR3 reads CAWSVTGTVDQYF. The CDR3 bases are TGTGCCTGGAGTGTTACCGGGACAGTCGACCAGTACTTC.

This clonotype has more than one count but fewer than ten. The rearrangement uses TRBV27 and TRBJ1-4; D is undetermined. This CDR3 has 13 amino acids. Looked up from germline, CDR1 is MNHEY and CDR2 is SMNVEV (reference sequence). V was trimmed by 3 bases and J by 7 bases, leaving 9 bases between them. CDR3 bases: TGTGCCAGCAGTTTGGCCGGAGTTGAAAAACTGTTTTTT. Translated: CASSLAGVEKLFF.

V and J are TRBV7-2 and TRBJ2-1, with 12 bases matching TRBD2. This CDR3 contains 14 residues. Germline V gene data show CDR1 as SGHTA and CDR2 as FQGNSA. CDR3 protein: CGVTSGGLDNEQFF. The CDR3 DNA reads TGTGGGGTCACTAGCGGGGGGTTGGACAATGAGCAGTTCTTC.

Comments on this clonotype: Compared with germline, one end of the junction differs, possibly owing to a read error. This chain connects TRBV28 to TRBJ2-1; the D is unclear. The CDR3 loop spans 14 amino acids. The germline V gene has CDR1 MDHEN and CDR2 SYDVKM. The DNA for the CDR3 is TGTGCCAGCAGTCTTCTTCCCTCATACAATGAGAAGTTCTTC. Amino acids: CASSLLPSYNEKFF.

The chain combines TRBV6-5 with TRBJ1-2; a weak D match, TRBD1 (6 bases). CDR1 MNHEY and CDR2 SVGAGI come from the germline V gene. V lost 9 bases, J lost 5 bases, and 16 bases lay in between. This CDR3 region has 13 residues. The CDR3 spells CASAGGRGYGYTF. In DNA, the CDR3 is TGTGCCAGTGCGGGGGGGCGCGGGTATGGCTACACCTTC.

In nucleotides, the CDR3 is TGTGCCAGTAGCGTATGGGCTCGGGCCCGCACAGATACGCAGTATTTT. Protein: CASSVWARARTDTQYF. The chain has TRBV19 and TRBJ2-3; D unclear. This CDR3 has 16 amino acids. Germline V gene data show CDR1 as LNHDA and CDR2 as SQIVND (reference sequence). The V end was cut by 6 bases, the J end by 1 base, with 17 bases between.

Ten or more counts support this clonotype. This sequence joins TRBV5-1 and TRBJ2-5; 7 bases are a match to TRBD1. The CDR3 sequence is 14 residues long. V shed 5 bases, J shed 7 bases, and the junction held 11 bases outside the gene matches. Germline assignment: CDR1 SGHRS and CDR2 YFSETQ. This chain's CDR3 is CASSSSRQGGTQYF. The CDR3 DNA sequence: TGCGCCAGCAGTTCCTCCCGACAGGGCGGGACCCAGTACTTC.

In nucleotides, the CDR3 is TGTGCCAGCAGCCAGGGGGGATTGAATCAGCCCCAGCATTTT. It encodes CASSQGGLNQPQHF. The rearrangement uses TRBV7-2 and TRBJ1-5; 7 nucleotides agree with TRBD1. Germline lookup yields CDR1 SGHTA and CDR2 FQGNSA. Unmatched junction bases numbered 5, after V lost 5 bases and J lost 4 bases. The CDR3 runs 14 residues.

This clonotype was seen a handful of times. V gene TRBV6-6 combines with J gene TRBJ1-2; maybe TRBD1 (6 bases). Germline loops: CDR1 MNHNY, CDR2 SVGAGI (reference sequence). V was clipped by 7 bases and J by 6 bases, with 15 bases between them. The CDR3 runs 13 residues. The CDR3 bases are TGTGCCAGCACCTACAGGGTACTCGATGGCTACACCTTC. Translated, it gives CASTYRVLDGYTF.

This clonotype was seen a few times. The chain couples TRBV20-1 to TRBJ2-2; D is unresolved. CDR3 size: 13 residues. V was pared by 5 bases and J by 6 bases, with 13 bases between. Germline V gene data show CDR1 as DFQATT and CDR2 as SNEGSKA (reference sequence). The CDR3 protein is CSAYGRSAGELFF. CDR3 DNA: TGCAGTGCTTACGGACGGAGCGCCGGGGAGCTGTTTTTT.

This clonotype was counted between two and nine times. The chain employs TRBV9 and TRBJ2-3; 11 bases are shared with TRBD2. The CDR3 totals 17 residues. The germline V gene encodes CDR1 SGDLS and CDR2 YYNGEE. The V gene end was trimmed by 0 bases and the J gene end by 6 bases; junction bases not matched to a gene: 9. CDR3 loop: CASSVGVSGGVADTQYF. CDR3 nucleotides: TGTGCCAGCAGCGTAGGGGTTAGCGGGGGGGTAGCGGATACGCAGTATTTT.

Only a few counts were recorded for this clonotype. The CDR3 region has the DNA TGCAGCGGCGGGAGTGGACTAGCCACCGGTGATGAGCAGTTCTTC. Translated, it gives CSGGSGLATGDEQFF. The chain employs TRBV29-1 and TRBJ2-1; 8 bases line up with TRBD2. Per germline, CDR1 SQVTM and CDR2 ANQGSEA. Losses at the gene ends were 7 bases for V and 8 bases for J; bases not matched to a gene: 16. CDR3 length equals 15 residues.

The chain recombines TRBV5-1 with TRBJ2-3; D tentatively reads TRBD1 or TRBD2 (5 bases each). Germline CDR1 SGHRS, CDR2 YFSETQ. V dropped 0 bases and J dropped 0 bases, with 11 bases sitting between them. The CDR3 contains 16 residues. CDR3 protein: CASSLGGRISTDTQYF. In DNA form, the CDR3 reads TGCGCCAGCAGCTTGGGGGGACGTATAAGCACAGATACGCAGTATTTT. Combining the CDR3 with reference TRBV5-1 and TRBJ2-3 gives the whole variable domain KAGVTQTPRYLIKTRGQQVTLSCSPISGHRSVSWYQQTPGQGLQFLFEYFSETQRNKGNFPGRFSGRQFSNSRSEMNVSTLELGDSALYLCASSLGGRISTDTQYFGPGTRLTVL.

The genes are TRBV28 and TRBJ2-7; 7 bases are a match to TRBD2. The CDR3 covers 15 residues. V shed 6 bases and J 0 bases; nucleotides not matched to a gene: 8. CDR1 is MDHEN and CDR2 is SYDVKM in the germline V gene. CDR3 nucleotides: TGTGCCAGCAGGCCTGGGGGGGGTAGCTCCTACGAGCAGTACGTC. Its protein product is CASRPGGGSSYEQYV.

The V call is TRBV7-2, the J call TRBJ1-5; D gene uncertain. The germline CDR1 and CDR2 sequences are SGHTA and FQGNSA. The CDR3 spans 14 residues. The V end was cut by 2 bases, the J end by 2 bases, with 7 bases between. The CDR3 DNA reads TGTGCCAGCAGCTTAAGGCAGGGCAATCAGCCCCAGCATTTT. Its translation is CASSLRQGNQPQHF. Full variable domain (outside the CDR3, taken from reference TRBV7-2 and TRBJ1-5): GAGVSQSPSNKVTEKGKDVELRCDPISGHTALYWYRQSLGQGLEFLIYFQGNSAPDKSGLPSDRFSAERTGGSVSTLTIQRTQQEDSAVYLCASSLRQGNQPQHFGDGTRLSIL.

This clonotype was observed a handful of times. The chain recombines TRBV12-3 or TRBV12-4 with TRBJ2-1, with 7 bases matching TRBD1. V trimming: 3 bases; J trimming: 9 bases; junction bases outside the gene matches: 8. The length of the CDR3 is 14 residues. The CDR3 nucleotides are TGTGCCAGCAGTTTCGACAGGGATAGTGGTGAGCAGTTCTTC. This translates into CASSFDRDSGEQFF.

This clonotype has just a few counts. The CDR3 nucleotides are TGTGCCAGCAGTGTAGGGAACACTGAAGCTTTCTTT. Amino acids: CASSVGNTEAFF. The V and J genes are TRBV2 and TRBJ1-1; no definite D call. Germline CDR1 SNHLY, CDR2 FYNNEI. The CDR3 runs to 12 residues. Trimming took 4 bases from V and 1 from J, leaving 4 bases between them. The entire variable domain, with the rest obtained from reference TRBV2 and TRBJ1-1, is as follows: EPEVTQTPSHQVTQMGQEVILRCVPISNHLYFYWYRQILGQKVEFLVSFYNNEISEKSEIFDDQFSVERPDGSNFTLKIRSTKLEDSAMYFCASSVGNTEAFFGQGTRLTVV.

This clonotype was found a few times. The rearrangement joins TRBV6-5 to TRBJ2-2; TRBD2 aligns across 7 bases. After removal of 6 bases from V and 4 bases from J, the junction contained 14 bases not matched to a gene. CDR3 length equals 17 residues. CDR1 and CDR2 from the germline V gene are MNHEY and SVGAGI. CDR3 sequence reads: CASSRRTLAGITGELFF. CDR3 DNA: TGTGCCAGCAGCAGACGCACCTTAGCGGGTATCACCGGGGAGCTGTTTTTT.

The V gene is TRBV25-1, the J gene TRBJ1-5, with D possibly being TRBD1 (5 bases). The germline V gene encodes CDR1 MGHDK and CDR2 SYGVNS. Between the trimmed V and J ends, which lost 2 bases and 2 bases, there was a span of 7 bases. The CDR3 consists of 14 residues. CDR3 bases: TGTGCCAGCAGTGAAGGCAGGGGCAATCAGCCCCAGCATTTT. It codes for CASSEGRGNQPQHF.

The V call is TRBV7-2, the J call TRBJ2-5; D ambiguous. The CDR3 covers 13 residues. CDR1 and CDR2 from the germline V gene are SGHTA and FQGNSA. Deletions cut 9 bases from V and 0 bases from J, with 11 bases between. The CDR3 DNA reads TGTGCCAGGAGGACGCAGGACCAAGAGACCCAGTACTTC. It encodes CARRTQDQETQYF.

This clonotype was seen more than once but under ten times. The chain links TRBV27 to TRBJ1-5; D possibly corresponds to TRBD1 (5 bases). This CDR3 region has 15 residues. Trimming pared 5 bases from V and 4 bases from J, leaving 15 bases between. Germline CDR1 is MNHEY and CDR2 is SMNVEV (reference sequence). The CDR3 sequence: CASSKNGHENQPQHF. CDR3 bases: TGTGCCAGCAGTAAAAACGGACACGAAAATCAGCCCCAGCATTTT.

This clonotype was seen more than once but under ten times. This rearrangement joins TRBV29-1 to TRBJ1-1; TRBD1 agrees at 9 bases. Germline CDR1 is SQVTM and CDR2 is ANQGSEA. This CDR3 has 14 amino acids. With V trimmed by 3 bases and J by 5 bases, 7 bases remained unmatched. CDR3 amino acids: CSVEASTGGTEAFF. DNA for the CDR3: TGCAGCGTTGAGGCTTCGACAGGGGGGACTGAAGCTTTCTTT.

J is TRBJ2-5 and V is TRBV4-3; D is unclear. V lost 0 bases, J lost 4 bases, and 9 bases lay in between. The CDR3 extends over 14 amino acids. The germline gives CDR1 LGHNA, CDR2 YSLEER. This CDR3 reads CASSQDWAVETQYF. The CDR3 DNA is TGCGCCAGCAGCCAAGATTGGGCGGTAGAGACCCAGTACTTC.

The chain carries TRBV12-5 and TRBJ2-5, with D possibly being TRBD1 (5 bases). From germline, CDR1 is LGHNT and CDR2 FRNRAP. The CDR3 has 13 amino acids. V shed 1 base and J shed 2 bases, with 5 bases lying between them. The CDR3 loop reads CASGLGQQETQYF. Written as DNA, the CDR3 is TGTGCTAGTGGTTTGGGACAGCAAGAGACCCAGTACTTC.

The V call is TRBV7-2, the J call TRBJ2-1; 8 bases fit TRBD2. Trimming at V came to 3 bases and at J to 3 bases, leaving 1 base not matched to a gene. This CDR3 contains 14 residues. Germline V gene sequence: CDR1 SGHTA, CDR2 FQGNSA. CDR3 sequence reads: CASSFAGGYNEQFF. DNA for the CDR3: TGTGCCAGCAGCTTCGCGGGGGGCTACAATGAGCAGTTCTTC.